Below, 14 T cell receptor beta chains from the same sample are listed, as sequenced in a study of T-cell memory formation after mild COVID-19. TCRdb redid the calling of the 5' RACE reads with MiXCR, one entry per CDR3 protein. In the table there are 200,000 to 300,000 distinct CDR3 sequences, roughly a sixth of which are singletons. The sequencing sample was made of PBMCs or a T cell subset sorted from them (not recorded which). These receptors originate from a man aged 18-30 years who had mild COVID-19 (a few samples of this study predate the infection). Cell type and time point are not known.

This clonotype was observed a few times. V is TRBV6-2 or TRBV6-3 and J is TRBJ1-3; D may be TRBD1 (5 bases). The CDR3 has 16 residues. The V gene lost 0 bases and the J gene lost 0 bases, with 9 bases spanning the gap. Germline V gene sequence: CDR1 MNHEY, CDR2 SVGEGT. CDR3 in amino acids: CASSYSRQHSGNTIYF. The CDR3 DNA reads TGTGCCAGCAGTTACTCGAGACAGCACTCTGGAAACACCATATATTTT.

V is TRBV11-2 and J is TRBJ1-2; tentative D call: TRBD1 (5 bases). The CDR3 is 15 residues long. V lost 6 bases and J lost 5, with 19 bases in between. Germline CDR1 SGHAT, CDR2 FQNNGV. The chain's CDR3 is CASSSTRQTRYGYTF. CDR3 DNA sequence: TGTGCCAGCAGTTCCACCCGACAGACCCGTTATGGCTACACCTTC.

This clonotype has more than one count but fewer than ten. The chain uses TRBV20-1 and TRBJ2-4, with D maybe TRBD1 (6 bases). In germline, CDR1 is DFQATT, CDR2 SNEGSKA (reference sequence). Between the trimmed V and J ends, which lost 3 bases and 6 bases, there was a span of 9 bases. There are 12 residues in the CDR3. The DNA of the CDR3 is TGCAGTGCTAGGGACAGCTTAAACATTCAGTACTTC. This sequence encodes CSARDSLNIQYF.

There are a few counts of this clonotype. The rearrangement uses TRBV4-3 and TRBJ1-5; D unclear. Germline-derived CDR1 and CDR2 are LGHNA and YSLEER. Trimming shortened V by 0 bases and J by 5 bases, and 2 bases separated the two germline ends. The CDR3 contains 12 residues. CDR3 in amino acids: CASSQDDQPQHF. The CDR3 region has the DNA TGCGCCAGCAGCCAAGATGATCAGCCCCAGCATTTT.

This clonotype was detected only a few times. The chain couples TRBV12-3 or TRBV12-4 to TRBJ2-5, with D tentatively TRBD1 (5 bases). The ends were cut back, 7 bases at V and 5 bases at J, with 17 bases in the middle. CDR3 size: 14 residues. The DNA of the CDR3 is TGTGCCAGCACTCTGTCGCAGGGCTGGGAGACCCAGTACTTC. Its translation is CASTLSQGWETQYF.

The genes are TRBV6-5 and TRBJ2-6, with no clear D. Trimming took 1 base from V and 0 from J, leaving 4 bases between them. This CDR3 is 15 amino acids long. Germline loops: CDR1 MNHEY, CDR2 SVGAGI. Here the CDR3 DNA reads TGTGCCAGCAGTTACTTCAGCTCTGGGGCCAACGTCCTGACTTTC. Translation: CASSYFSSGANVLTF.

This chain joins TRBV9 and TRBJ2-7, with TRBD1 matching 9 bases. Per germline, CDR1 SGDLS and CDR2 YYNGEE. The CDR3 is 13 residues long. With V trimmed by 3 bases and J by 11 bases, 9 bases remained unmatched. Written as DNA, the CDR3 is TGTGCCAGCAGCGCAGACCCCGGGACAGGGAAGTACTTC. Encoded protein: CASSADPGTGKYF.

Ten or more counts support this clonotype. The V and J genes are TRBV20-1 and TRBJ2-5; TRBD2 aligns across 10 bases. V lost 6 bases, J lost 1 base, and 8 bases stayed unmatched. The germline CDR1 and CDR2 sequences are DFQATT and SNEGSKA (reference sequence). The CDR3 contains 15 residues. The CDR3 DNA reads as TGCAGTGCCCTTAGCGGGGGGACCTTCCAAGAGACCCAGTACTTC. Amino acids: CSALSGGTFQETQYF.

The V gene is TRBV18, the J gene TRBJ1-6; 7 nucleotides align to TRBD1. Germline CDR1 and CDR2: KGHSH and LQKENI. Trimming took 6 bases from V and 10 from J; bases not matched to a gene: 9. There are 14 residues in the CDR3. CDR3 residues: CASSPGQDQSPLHF. In DNA form, the CDR3 reads TGTGCCAGCTCGCCTGGACAGGACCAATCACCCCTCCACTTT.

This clonotype was counted a few times. V and J are TRBV6-2 or TRBV6-3 and TRBJ2-7; 7 bases are shared with TRBD2. The CDR3 has 14 residues. Germline-derived CDR1 and CDR2 are MNHEY and SVGEGT. J lost 0 bases, V lost 7 bases, and 6 bases had no gene match. For the CDR3, the DNA is TGTGCCAGCAAACGAGCGGGGAGCTCCTACGAGCAGTACTTC. Protein product: CASKRAGSSYEQYF.

This clonotype was counted a few times. V usage is TRBV12-3 or TRBV12-4 and J usage is TRBJ2-1, with TRBD2 matching 9 bases. This CDR3 contains 14 residues. The ends lost 9 bases at V and 8 bases at J; junction bases unmatched: 11. The CDR3 nucleotides are TGTGCCAGTCTACCGGGACTAGCTTCAGATGAGCAGTTCTTC. Protein: CASLPGLASDEQFF.

The table lists this clonotype with a few counts. The chain has TRBV12-3 or TRBV12-4 and TRBJ2-3, with a weak D call TRBD2 (7 bases). With 3 bases removed from V and 2 bases from J, the gap between germline ends came to 12 bases. The CDR3 is 15 amino acids. CDR3 sequence reads: CASSLAGAVTDTQYF. Written as DNA, the CDR3 is TGTGCCAGCAGTTTGGCGGGGGCCGTCACAGATACGCAGTATTTT.

Ten or more counts support this clonotype. V gene TRBV11-1 combines with J gene TRBJ2-1; TRBD1 matches 8 bases. This CDR3 comprises 15 residues. Trimming took 2 bases from V and 2 from J; bases not matched to a gene: 2. From germline, CDR1 is SGHAT and CDR2 FQDESV (reference sequence). The CDR3 DNA follows: TGTGCCAGCAGCTTATTGACAGGGGCCTACAATGAGCAGTTCTTC. This codes for CASSLLTGAYNEQFF.

This clonotype was observed a few times. The chain carries TRBV9 and TRBJ2-1; either TRBD1 or TRBD2 may fit D (5 bases each). Germline V gene lookup returns CDR1 SGDLS and CDR2 YYNGEE. Trimming left V 3 bases short and J 8 bases short, with 24 bases between. The CDR3 extends over 17 amino acids. CDR3 sequence (DNA): TGTGCCAGCAGCGGAACCTCCGGGACCGAGATTTTGGATGAGCAGTTCTTC. It translates to CASSGTSGTEILDEQFF. The whole variable domain, filled in from reference TRBV9 and TRBJ2-1, reads DSGVTQTPKHLITATGQRVTLRCSPRSGDLSVYWYQQSLDQGLQFLIQYYNGEERAKGNILERFSAQQFPDLHSELNLSSLELGDSALYFCASSGTSGTEILDEQFFGPGTRLTVL.